A single T cell receptor (beta chain) is shown here with its context. Its antigen is undetermined. The PCR used 60 Vbeta and 13 Jbeta primers. Libraries were prepared by immunoSEQ multiplex PCR; TCRdb keeps only in-frame clonotypes and omits some of them. The sample has about 190,000 clones, 65% to 85% seen once; the top ten hold 3.5% to 4%. This record belongs to a study of cytomegalovirus exposure and HLA in healthy donors. Study-wide findings and caveats: By a later analysis, the bulk of CMV-associated TCR beta chains appeared HLA-restricted. In an earlier analysis, productive rearrangement rates for most beta V segments clustered near 90% or 30%.

Trimming at V came to 7 bases and at J to 5 bases, leaving 17 bases not matched to a gene. The CDR3 extends over 17 amino acids. Germline values: CDR1 MDHEN, CDR2 SYDVKM. The sequencing sample was made of PBMCs. The receptor's source is a man aged 50-60 years in good health and CMV-seronegative. The genes are TRBV28 and TRBJ2-1; 7 bases map to TRBD1. CDR3 nucleotide sequence: TGTGCCAGCAAGACCCGCCGAACAGGGGCTATCAACAATGAGCAGTTCTTC. This codes for CASKTRRTGAINNEQFF.